This passage covers 27 T cell receptor beta chains from one sample sequenced in a study of T cell responses to AZD1222 COVID-19 vaccine. Using immunoSEQ multiplex PCR, the repertoire was profiled, and TCRdb retains in-frame clones only, with some absent. The sample contains about 110,000 clones, 85% to 90% of which appear only once. Sequences were derived from peripheral blood, sampled on day 0 of AZD1222 vaccination. The source of these receptors is an adult in good health.

CDR3 nucleotide sequence: TGTGCCAGCAGCGCCGGGACAGAAAGCAATCAGCCCCAGCATTTT. Protein product: CASSAGTESNQPQHF. The V gene is TRBV2, the J gene TRBJ1-5; 7 bases line up with TRBD1. Trimming cost V 6 bases and J 1 base; bases outside gene matches: 6. CDR3 length equals 15 residues. The germline CDR1 and CDR2 sequences are SNHLY and FYNNEI.

The V call is TRBV27, the J call TRBJ1-4; 7 bases align to TRBD1. Germline V gene data show CDR1 as MNHEY and CDR2 as SMNVEV (reference sequence). CDR3 length equals 14 residues. The V segment lost 5 bases and the J segment 4 bases; nucleotides outside the gene matches: 4. The DNA of the CDR3 is TGTGCCAGCAGTCCAAGGGACAGTAATGAAAAACTGTTTTTT. It yields the protein CASSPRDSNEKLFF.

The V call is TRBV28, the J call TRBJ1-4; perhaps TRBD1 as D (5 bases). The CDR3 is 15 residues long. With 2 bases removed from V and 0 bases from J, the gap between germline ends came to 7 bases. Germline V lookup: CDR1 MDHEN, CDR2 SYDVKM. The CDR3 sequence is CASSLRGSTNEKLFF. DNA of the CDR3: TGTGCCAGCAGTTTAAGGGGTTCAACTAATGAAAAACTGTTTTTT. Full variable domain (outside the CDR3, taken from reference TRBV28 and TRBJ1-4): DVKVTQSSRYLVKRTGEKVFLECVQDMDHENMFWYRQDPGLGLRLIYFSYDVKMKEKGDIPEGYSVSREKKERFSLILESASTNQTSMYLCASSLRGSTNEKLFFGSGTQLSVL.

A single count supports this clone. This sequence joins TRBV20-1 and TRBJ2-6; possibly TRBD1 or TRBD2 for D (6 bases each). The germline gives CDR1 DFQATT, CDR2 SNEGSKA (reference sequence). V shed 3 bases and J shed 4 bases, with 13 bases lying between them. This CDR3 region has 15 residues. Here the CDR3 DNA reads TGCAGTGCTAGTACCGGGGGCGGAGGGGCCAACGTCCTGACTTTC. This sequence encodes CSASTGGGGANVLTF.

The gene calls are TRBV7-8 and TRBJ2-2, with D possibly called TRBD1 or TRBD2 (5 bases each). Germline CDR1 is SGHVS and CDR2 is FQNEAQ. Trimming shortened V by 6 bases and J by 0 bases, and 8 bases separated the two germline ends. The CDR3 is 14 amino acids. This CDR3 is CASRGVANTGELFF. DNA of the CDR3: TGTGCCAGCAGGGGGGTGGCGAACACCGGGGAGCTGTTTTTT.

The chain has TRBV7-9 and TRBJ1-5; possibly TRBD1 for D (5 bases). The V gene's germline CDR1 is SEHNR and CDR2 FQNEAQ (reference sequence). The CDR3 contains 12 residues. The ends were cut back, 4 bases at V and 7 bases at J, with 8 bases in the middle. The CDR3 loop reads CASSWGEQPQHF. As DNA, the CDR3 is TGTGCCAGCAGCTGGGGGGAACAGCCCCAGCATTTT.

The V call is TRBV12-3 or TRBV12-4, the J call TRBJ1-5; the D is unclear. This CDR3 region has 13 residues. Trimming pared 2 bases from V and 1 base from J, leaving 3 bases between. The CDR3 sequence is CASSLNSNQPQHF. CDR3 bases: TGTGCCAGCAGTTTAAACAGCAATCAGCCCCAGCATTTT.

J is TRBJ1-1 and V is TRBV10-3; no clear D gene. Germline V lookup: CDR1 ENHRY, CDR2 SYGVKD. CDR3 length: 11 residues. The germline V and J ends were trimmed by 8 bases and 5 bases, with 9 bases remaining between them. The CDR3: CAIGRGTEAFF. The CDR3 bases are TGTGCCATCGGACGAGGGACTGAAGCTTTCTTT.

The chain recombines TRBV7-9 with TRBJ2-1, with D tentatively TRBD1 or TRBD2 (5 bases each). The CDR3 spans 13 residues. Germline V lookup: CDR1 SEHNR, CDR2 FQNEAQ (reference sequence). Trimming cost V 2 bases and J 6 bases, with 8 bases left between them. The CDR3 reads CASSLSGGNEQFF. The CDR3 coding sequence is TGTGCCAGCAGCTTATCTGGGGGCAATGAGCAGTTCTTC.

This chain links TRBV7-9 with TRBJ2-7; possibly TRBD1 for D (5 bases). The CDR3 consists of 13 residues. Germline V gene data show CDR1 as SEHNR and CDR2 as FQNEAQ (reference sequence). V gave up 1 base and J gave up 5 bases, with 9 bases separating them. Here the CDR3 reads CASSLGQINEQYF. The CDR3 DNA sequence: TGTGCCAGCAGCTTAGGACAGATAAACGAGCAGTACTTC.

The J gene is TRBJ1-3, the V gene TRBV5-6; 7 nucleotides align to TRBD1. The V gene's germline CDR1 is SGHDT and CDR2 YYEEEE. The V gene end was trimmed by 2 bases and the J gene end by 0 bases; junction bases not matched to a gene: 5. CDR3 length: 16 residues. The CDR3 loop is CASSFEWDSSGNTIYF. CDR3 nucleotide sequence: TGTGCCAGCAGCTTCGAATGGGACAGCTCTGGAAACACCATATATTTT.

This chain uses TRBV28 with TRBJ1-4; D possibly corresponds to TRBD1 (5 bases). V shed 7 bases and J shed 8 bases, with 14 bases lying between them. CDR3 length equals 13 residues. In germline, CDR1 is MDHEN, CDR2 SYDVKM. CDR3 DNA sequence: TGTGCCAGCACTTCCGGAGGGGTGGAAAAACTGTTTTTT. Protein: CASTSGGVEKLFF.

This sequence joins TRBV19 and TRBJ2-1; 11 bases align to TRBD2. Losses at the gene ends were 3 bases for V and 4 bases for J; bases not matched to a gene: 5. The CDR3 has 16 amino acids. Germline V gene data show CDR1 as LNHDA and CDR2 as SQIVND (reference sequence). Here the CDR3 reads CASSMLAGGPYNEQFF. CDR3 nucleotides: TGTGCCAGTAGTATGTTAGCGGGGGGGCCTTACAATGAGCAGTTCTTC.

The CDR3: CASSQGQDREAFF. For the CDR3, the DNA is TGTGCCAGCAGCCAGGGACAGGACCGTGAAGCTTTCTTT. The chain recombines TRBV12-3 or TRBV12-4 with TRBJ1-1; 8 nucleotides line up with TRBD1. The CDR3 has 13 amino acids. V was pared by 6 bases and J by 7 bases, with 7 bases of the junction left unmatched.

The rearrangement links TRBV3-1 (or the pseudogene TRBV3-2) to TRBJ2-1; 9 nucleotides line up with TRBD1. The germline gives CDR1 LGHDT, CDR2 YNNKEL (reference sequence). This CDR3 has 17 residues. Germline trimming cut 1 base from V and 4 bases from J; bases unmatched to any gene: 8. DNA for the CDR3: TGTGCCAGCAGCCAAGGGATACAGGGGGCGGTTTACAATGAGCAGTTCTTC. This encodes CASSQGIQGAVYNEQFF.

This clone turned up a few times. The chain recombines TRBV10-2 with TRBJ1-3; 8 bases match TRBD1. V was pared by 10 bases and J by 2 bases, with 13 bases of the junction left unmatched. The germline gives CDR1 WSHSY, CDR2 SAAADI. CDR3 length: 16 residues. CDR3 DNA sequence: TGCGCCACCCGCCAACCGGACAGGGACACTGGAAACACCATATATTTT. Residues: CATRQPDRDTGNTIYF.

The chain employs TRBV6-5 and TRBJ1-3; D remains ambiguous. In germline, CDR1 is MNHEY, CDR2 SVGAGI. V lost 4 bases and J 16 bases, leaving 26 bases between the germline ends. CDR3 length equals 15 residues. The CDR3 spells CASSSTSPRLAESYF. CDR3 DNA sequence: TGTGCCAGCAGTTCCACCTCCCCCAGACTCGCCGAATCTTATTTT.

The rearrangement joins TRBV30 to TRBJ2-5; 12 positions agree with TRBD2. The CDR3 length is 14 residues. In germline, CDR1 is GTSNPN, CDR2 SVGIG (reference sequence). Trimming took 3 bases from V and 5 from J; bases not matched to a gene: 4. The CDR3 spells CAWRTSGGGETQYF. The CDR3 DNA reads as TGTGCCTGGAGGACTAGCGGGGGAGGGGAGACCCAGTACTTC.

The chain carries TRBV13 and TRBJ1-6; possible D gene TRBD1, 6 bases. Looked up from germline, CDR1 is PRHDT and CDR2 is FYEKMQ (reference sequence). Trimming cost V 5 bases and J 7 bases, with 24 bases left between them. This CDR3 spans 18 amino acids. The CDR3 region is CASSHVGGQGSYNSPLHF. The CDR3 DNA sequence: TGTGCCAGCAGCCACGTTGGCGGGCAGGGGAGTTACAATTCACCCCTCCACTTT.

V is TRBV30 and J is TRBJ2-7; D possibly matches TRBD1 or TRBD2 (6 bases each). This CDR3 spans 11 amino acids. Per the germline V gene, CDR1 is GTSNPN and CDR2 is SVGIG (reference sequence). V lost 5 bases and J 5 bases, leaving 10 bases between the germline ends. The CDR3 nucleotides are TGTGCCTGGTCTGGGGGGCACGAGCAGTACTTC. This codes for CAWSGGHEQYF.

This clone was recorded a few times. The rearrangement joins TRBV5-1 to TRBJ1-1; 10 nucleotides line up with TRBD1. This CDR3 spans 15 amino acids. With V trimmed by 4 bases and J by 2 bases, 5 bases remained unmatched. Germline loops: CDR1 SGHRS, CDR2 YFSETQ. The CDR3 here is CASSAATGGNTEAFF. DNA of the CDR3: TGCGCCAGCAGCGCAGCGACAGGGGGCAACACTGAAGCTTTCTTT.

The chain recombines TRBV6-4 with TRBJ2-2; D possibly matches TRBD1 or TRBD2 (5 bases each). The CDR3 is 15 amino acids. The V gene's germline CDR1 is MRHNA and CDR2 SNTAGT. Between the trimmed V and J ends, which lost 6 bases and 0 bases, there was a span of 11 bases. The CDR3, as DNA: TGTGCCAGCAGCCGGGACGATGCGAACACCGGGGAGCTGTTTTTT. Residues: CASSRDDANTGELFF.

This chain connects TRBV6-2 or TRBV6-3 to TRBJ2-1, with D perhaps matching TRBD1 or TRBD2 (5 bases each). Trimming stripped 6 bases from V and 7 bases from J, with 25 bases between. CDR1 is MNHEY, CDR2 SVGEGT, per germline. The CDR3 totals 17 residues. CDR3 sequence: CASRPPFTGTRSNEQFF. DNA of the CDR3: TGTGCCAGCAGACCTCCATTTACCGGGACCCGATCGAATGAGCAGTTCTTC.

The J gene is TRBJ2-2, the V gene TRBV15; D perhaps matches TRBD2 (5 bases). The CDR3 runs to 13 residues. Trimming took 5 bases from V and 4 from J, leaving 8 bases between them. Germline V gives CDR1 LNHNV, CDR2 YYDKDF (reference sequence). DNA of the CDR3: TGTGCCACCAGCGCCCGGGGCACCGGGGAGCTGTTTTTT. Protein: CATSARGTGELFF.

This clone was observed a single time. The chain joins TRBV5-5 to TRBJ1-5, with TRBD1 identical over 8 bases. CDR3 length: 15 amino acids. Losses at the gene ends were 4 bases for V and 7 bases for J; bases not matched to a gene: 10. The V gene's germline CDR1 is SGHKS and CDR2 YYEKEE (reference sequence). Here the CDR3 DNA reads TGTGCCAGCAGCCCTCGGACAGGGTTAGGGCAGCCCCAGCATTTT. Its protein is CASSPRTGLGQPQHF.

This chain uses TRBV5-8 with TRBJ2-7, with a possible D match to TRBD1 (6 bases). Germline CDR1 and CDR2: SGHTS and YDEGEE. Trimming left V 4 bases short and J 2 bases short, with 10 bases between. This CDR3 region has 13 residues. The CDR3 bases are TGTGCCAGCAGCCCGCAGGGGCCCTACGAGCAGTACTTC. Protein: CASSPQGPYEQYF.

The V call is TRBV24-1, the J call TRBJ1-6; D unclear. This CDR3 contains 14 residues. CDR1 is KGHDR, CDR2 SFDVKD, per germline. Trimming left V 7 bases short and J 3 bases short, with 9 bases between. For the CDR3, the DNA is TGTGCCACCAGCGACCAGAACTATAATTCACCCCTCCACTTT. Protein sequence: CATSDQNYNSPLHF.